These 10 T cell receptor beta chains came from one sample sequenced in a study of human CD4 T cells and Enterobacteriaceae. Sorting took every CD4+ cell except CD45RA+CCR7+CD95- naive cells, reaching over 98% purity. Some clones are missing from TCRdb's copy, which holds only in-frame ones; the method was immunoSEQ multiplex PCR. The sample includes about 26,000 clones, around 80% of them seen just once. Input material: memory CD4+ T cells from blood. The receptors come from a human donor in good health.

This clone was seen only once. The CDR3 DNA reads TGTGCCAGCAGCTCCTCCCCGCGGACTTTCCAAGAGACCCAGTACTTC. Translation: CASSSSPRTFQETQYF. The rearrangement uses TRBV11-1 and TRBJ2-5; tentatively, D is TRBD2 (5 bases). The CDR3 covers 16 residues. Germline V lookup: CDR1 SGHAT, CDR2 FQDESV (reference sequence). V was pared by 4 bases and J by 1 base, with 16 bases between.

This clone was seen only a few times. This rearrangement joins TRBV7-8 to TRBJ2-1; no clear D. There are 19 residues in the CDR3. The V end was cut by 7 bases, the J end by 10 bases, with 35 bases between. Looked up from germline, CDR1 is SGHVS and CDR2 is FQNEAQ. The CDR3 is CASNPARPGLEPRRGEQFF. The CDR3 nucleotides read TGTGCCAGCAACCCAGCAAGGCCTGGATTAGAGCCTAGAAGAGGAGAGCAGTTCTTC.

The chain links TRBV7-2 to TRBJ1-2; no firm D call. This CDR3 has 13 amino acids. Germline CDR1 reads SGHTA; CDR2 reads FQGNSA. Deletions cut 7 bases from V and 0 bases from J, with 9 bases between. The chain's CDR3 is CASTLGSNYGYTF. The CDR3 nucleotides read TGTGCCAGCACCTTGGGCTCTAACTATGGCTACACCTTC.

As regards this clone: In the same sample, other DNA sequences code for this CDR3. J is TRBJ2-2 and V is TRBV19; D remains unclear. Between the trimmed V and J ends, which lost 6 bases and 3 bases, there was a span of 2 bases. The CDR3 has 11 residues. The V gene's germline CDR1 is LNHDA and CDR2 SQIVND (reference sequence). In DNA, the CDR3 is TGTGCCAGTAGGGACACCGGGGAGCTGTTTTTT. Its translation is CASRDTGELFF.

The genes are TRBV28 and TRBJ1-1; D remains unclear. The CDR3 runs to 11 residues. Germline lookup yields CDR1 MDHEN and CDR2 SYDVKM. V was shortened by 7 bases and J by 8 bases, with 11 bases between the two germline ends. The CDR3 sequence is CASTPGSEAFF. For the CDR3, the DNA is TGTGCCAGCACCCCGGGTTCAGAAGCTTTCTTT.

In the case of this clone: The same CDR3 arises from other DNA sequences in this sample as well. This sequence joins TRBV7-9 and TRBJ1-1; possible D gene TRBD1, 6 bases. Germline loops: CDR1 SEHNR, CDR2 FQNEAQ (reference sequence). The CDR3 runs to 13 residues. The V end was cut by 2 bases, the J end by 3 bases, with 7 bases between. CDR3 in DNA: TGTGCCAGCAGCTTAAACAGGGACACTGAAGCTTTCTTT. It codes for CASSLNRDTEAFF.

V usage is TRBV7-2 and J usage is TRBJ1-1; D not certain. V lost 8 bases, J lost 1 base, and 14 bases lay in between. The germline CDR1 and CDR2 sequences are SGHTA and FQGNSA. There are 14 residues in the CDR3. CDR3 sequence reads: CASLVNRQNTEAFF. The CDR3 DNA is TGTGCCAGCCTAGTTAACAGACAGAACACTGAAGCTTTCTTT.

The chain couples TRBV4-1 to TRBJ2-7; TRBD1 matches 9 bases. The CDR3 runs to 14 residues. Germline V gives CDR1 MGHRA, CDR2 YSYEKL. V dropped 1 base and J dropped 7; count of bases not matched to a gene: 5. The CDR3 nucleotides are TGCGCCAGCAGCCAAGGGGACAGGGTTGGAGAGCAGTACTTC. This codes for CASSQGDRVGEQYF.

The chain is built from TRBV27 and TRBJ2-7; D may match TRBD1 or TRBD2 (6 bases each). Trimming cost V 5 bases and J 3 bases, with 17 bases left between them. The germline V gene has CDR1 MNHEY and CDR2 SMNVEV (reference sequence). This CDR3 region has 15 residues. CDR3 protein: CASSRGVGGDYEQYF. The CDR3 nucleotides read TGTGCCAGCAGTCGAGGTGTGGGGGGCGACTACGAGCAGTACTTC.

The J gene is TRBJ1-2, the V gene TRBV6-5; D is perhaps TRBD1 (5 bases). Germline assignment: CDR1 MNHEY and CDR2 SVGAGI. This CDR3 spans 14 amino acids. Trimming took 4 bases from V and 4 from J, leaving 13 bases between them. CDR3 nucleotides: TGTGCCAGCAGTTCGCCCGGGACTACCTATGGCTACACCTTC. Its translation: CASSSPGTTYGYTF.